A single sample gave rise to the 31 T cell receptor beta chains below, sequenced in a study of T cell responses to AZD1222 COVID-19 vaccine (dated by TCRdb to about 2021). The sample's time point, from its label and the paper: baseline before first vaccination. Libraries came from the immunoSEQ multiplex PCR assay. TCRdb's version of the immuneACCESS table is confined to in-frame rearrangements and falls short of the full clone set. An unresolved V gene accounts for under half of the shortfall where checked; the remainder is of unknown origin. The sample yields 100,000 or so clones; about 86% were counted once. About 12% of the sample belongs to the ten largest clones. The source was peripheral blood, collected on day 0 of AZD1222 vaccination. The receptor source for this set is an adult in good health.

The chain employs TRBV27 and TRBJ1-1; no clear D gene. V was cut by 5 bases and J by 3 bases, with 10 bases left in between. Germline assignment: CDR1 MNHEY and CDR2 SMNVEV (reference sequence). This CDR3 region has 13 residues. Here the CDR3 DNA reads TGTGCCAGCAGTCCCCTAACCTACACTGAAGCTTTCTTT. Residues: CASSPLTYTEAFF.

This chain uses TRBV28 with TRBJ1-1; 9 positions agree with TRBD1. Germline V gives CDR1 MDHEN, CDR2 SYDVKM. V trimming: 6 bases; J trimming: 4 bases; junction bases outside the gene matches: 9. This CDR3 contains 15 residues. CDR3 coding DNA: TGTGCCAGCAGAACGACAGGGGGACAGGGCACTGAAGCTTTCTTT. It specifies CASRTTGGQGTEAFF. Using reference TRBV28 and TRBJ1-1 for the parts outside the CDR3, the full variable domain is DVKVTQSSRYLVKRTGEKVFLECVQDMDHENMFWYRQDPGLGLRLIYFSYDVKMKEKGDIPEGYSVSREKKERFSLILESASTNQTSMYLCASRTTGGQGTEAFFGQGTRLTVV.

The V and J genes are TRBV7-2 and TRBJ1-1; no clear D. This CDR3 has 13 residues. V lost 3 bases, J lost 0 bases, and 5 bases lay in between. Per germline, CDR1 SGHTA and CDR2 FQGNSA. This CDR3 reads CASSFRMNTEAFF. CDR3 nucleotides: TGTGCCAGCAGCTTCAGAATGAACACTGAAGCTTTCTTT.

J is TRBJ2-2 and V is TRBV5-1, with D possibly TRBD2 on 5 matching bases. Germline V gene sequence: CDR1 SGHRS, CDR2 YFSETQ. V was shortened by 4 bases and J by 0 bases, with 13 bases between the two germline ends. CDR3 length: 16 amino acids. Written as DNA, the CDR3 is TGCGCCAGCAGCCCTAACTCCGGGGCGAACACCGGGGAGCTGTTTTTT. Amino acid sequence: CASSPNSGANTGELFF.

This clone was detected only once. This CDR3 is CASRIPGLPNTGELFF. In nucleotides, the CDR3 is TGTGCCAGCAGAATCCCGGGACTCCCAAACACCGGGGAGCTGTTTTTT. The V and J genes are TRBV7-2 and TRBJ2-2; D might be TRBD2 (6 bases). This CDR3 spans 16 amino acids. Germline assignment: CDR1 SGHTA and CDR2 FQGNSA. Trimming left V 6 bases short and J 2 bases short, with 16 bases between.

The chain joins TRBV6-5 to TRBJ1-1; a possible D gene is TRBD1 (5 bases). Trimming cost V 5 bases and J 5 bases, with 9 bases left between them. CDR3 length: 12 amino acids. Germline V gives CDR1 MNHEY, CDR2 SVGAGI. The CDR3 region has the DNA TGTGCCAGCAGTCGAAGGGGAACTGAAGCTTTCTTT. Its translation: CASSRRGTEAFF.

J is TRBJ2-1 and V is TRBV7-8; 9 nucleotides agree with TRBD2. There are 17 residues in the CDR3. Germline lookup yields CDR1 SGHVS and CDR2 FQNEAQ. V gave up 3 bases and J gave up 7 bases; unmatched junction bases: 13. The CDR3 reads CASSFAPREGLNNEQFF. In DNA form, the CDR3 reads TGTGCCAGCAGCTTTGCCCCGCGGGAGGGCCTAAATAATGAGCAGTTCTTC.

This clone was observed once. The chain recombines TRBV4-2 with TRBJ2-1; 7 bases map to TRBD1. V lost 1 base, J lost 8 bases, and 11 bases stayed unmatched. This CDR3 contains 16 residues. CDR1 is LGHNA, CDR2 YNFKEQ, per germline. CDR3: CASSQAPPGTVHEQFF. Here the CDR3 DNA reads TGTGCCAGCAGCCAAGCCCCGCCCGGGACAGTCCATGAGCAGTTCTTC.

With respect to this clone: The limits of the CDR3 on the DNA are not certain, so only TCRdb's listed CDR3 is given. The rearrangement links TRBV19 to TRBJ1-5. The length of the CDR3 is 16 amino acids, counting both ends. CDR1 LNHDA and CDR2 SQIVND come from the germline V gene (reference sequence). This CDR3 is CASSKNSVRGNQPQHF.

This clone has a single count. The CDR3, as DNA: TGTGCCAGCAGCCTCGATCAAGGGGCAGGGTCACCCCTCCACTTT. Its protein product is CASSLDQGAGSPLHF. The chain couples TRBV5-6 to TRBJ1-6, with D tentatively TRBD1 (5 bases). Germline V gene sequence: CDR1 SGHDT, CDR2 YYEEEE. The CDR3 consists of 15 residues. V was pared by 4 bases and J by 10 bases, with 18 bases between.

The rearrangement links TRBV12-5 to TRBJ2-2; TRBD1 is a possible D gene (5 bases). The germline V and J ends were trimmed by 5 bases and 5 bases, with 6 bases remaining between them. CDR1 and CDR2 (germline): LGHNT, FRNRAP. The CDR3 spans 12 residues. The CDR3 region has the DNA TGTGCTAGTGGTCAGGGTACCGGGGAGCTGTTTTTT. This translates into CASGQGTGELFF.

The chain is built from TRBV12-3 or TRBV12-4 and TRBJ1-2, with TRBD1 as a possible D gene (6 bases). CDR3 size: 11 residues. Trimming removed 5 bases at V and 8 bases at J, with 9 bases between. CDR3 coding DNA: TGTGCCAGCAGTCAGACAGGCGGCTACACCTTC. Protein product: CASSQTGGYTF.

This chain links TRBV19 with TRBJ2-4, with D possibly matching TRBD1 (5 bases). V lost 4 bases, J lost 12 bases, and 10 bases lay in between. The CDR3 runs 11 residues. The V gene's germline CDR1 is LNHDA and CDR2 SQIVND (reference sequence). CDR3 DNA: TGTGCCAGTAGTACGAAGGGGAATCAGTACTTC. Encoded protein: CASSTKGNQYF.

This clone was seen only a few times. The V gene is TRBV6-5, the J gene TRBJ2-5, with D possibly TRBD2 on 6 matching bases. The CDR3 has 14 amino acids. Looked up from germline, CDR1 is MNHEY and CDR2 is SVGAGI. V shed 6 bases and J shed 1 base, with 12 bases lying between them. The CDR3 region is CASRPLALQETQYF. In nucleotides, the CDR3 is TGTGCCAGCAGGCCGCTAGCGCTCCAAGAGACCCAGTACTTC.

The table lists this clone with a few counts. The chain combines TRBV29-1 with TRBJ2-7; D uncertain. Germline values: CDR1 SQVTM, CDR2 ANQGSEA. V shed 2 bases and J shed 3 bases, with 5 bases lying between them. The CDR3 has 11 amino acids. As DNA, the CDR3 is TGCAGCGTTGAATCGGACTACGAGCAGTACTTC. Amino acid sequence: CSVESDYEQYF.

This clone turned up a few times. This sequence joins TRBV10-3 and TRBJ1-6, with D hard to call. Germline CDR1 ENHRY, CDR2 SYGVKD. This CDR3 is 14 amino acids long. The V gene lost 2 bases and the J gene lost 7 bases, with 9 bases spanning the gap. CDR3 amino acids: CAISETGENSPLHF. DNA for the CDR3: TGTGCCATCAGTGAGACCGGGGAGAATTCACCCCTCCACTTT.

In this sample, this clone turned up once. V is TRBV7-9 and J is TRBJ2-1, with TRBD2 matching 10 bases. V trimming: 2 bases; J trimming: 7 bases; junction bases outside the gene matches: 11. The CDR3 has 17 residues. Per the germline V gene, CDR1 is SEHNR and CDR2 is FQNEAQ (reference sequence). The CDR3 DNA reads TGTGCCAGCAGCTTACGTGGGCTAGCGGGAGTCGGGAATGAGCAGTTCTTC. It codes for CASSLRGLAGVGNEQFF. The full variable domain, with the rest looked up from reference TRBV7-9 and TRBJ2-1, is DTGVSQNPRHKITKRGQNVTFRCDPISEHNRLYWYRQTLGQGPEFLTYFQNEAQLEKSRLLSDRFSAERPKGSFSTLEIQRTEQGDSAMYLCASSLRGLAGVGNEQFFGPGTRLTVL.

The chain uses TRBV21-1 and TRBJ2-7; the D segment call TRBD2 is taken from the table without a DNA check. TRBV21-1 is assigned pseudogene status. This CDR3 spans 20 amino acids. CDR3 loop: CASTIAFGTSGTQSSYEQYF. The DNA for the CDR3 is TGTGCCAGCACCATAGCGTTCGGGACTAGCGGGACCCAGAGCTCCTACGAGCAGTACTTC.

This clone has just a few counts. The chain combines TRBV18 with TRBJ1-1; the D is unclear. CDR3 length: 13 amino acids. CDR1 is KGHSH and CDR2 is LQKENI in the germline V gene. The V end was cut by 1 base, the J end by 7 bases, with 10 bases between. The CDR3 here is CASSPRDGSEAFF. CDR3 DNA sequence: TGTGCCAGCTCACCACGAGACGGGAGTGAAGCTTTCTTT.

The table lists this clone with a few counts. The chain uses TRBV4-1 and TRBJ1-2; maybe TRBD1 (6 bases). The V end lost 3 bases, the J end lost 5 bases, and 13 bases lay between the germline ends. Germline CDR1 and CDR2: MGHRA and YSYEKL. The CDR3 consists of 14 residues. Here the CDR3 reads CASSQTGGGYGYTF. Written as DNA, the CDR3 is TGCGCCAGCAGCCAGACGGGGGGCGGGTATGGCTACACCTTC.

This rearrangement joins TRBV19 to TRBJ1-5; the match to TRBD1 covers 10 bases. CDR3 length equals 15 residues. Unmatched junction bases numbered 8, after V lost 7 bases and J lost 5 bases. Germline CDR1 is LNHDA and CDR2 is SQIVND (reference sequence). The CDR3 reads CASTSGTGDYQPQHF. The CDR3, as DNA: TGTGCCAGTACCTCGGGGACAGGGGACTATCAGCCCCAGCATTTT.

The rearrangement uses TRBV7-2 and TRBJ2-2; D unclear. CDR1 is SGHTA, CDR2 FQGNSA, per germline. The V end lost 5 bases, the J end lost 6 bases, and 19 bases lay between the germline ends. The CDR3 is made up of 16 amino acids. DNA of the CDR3: TGTGCCAGCAGCACGTTCCGGACCCGGCCCTCCGGGGAGCTGTTTTTT. This codes for CASSTFRTRPSGELFF.

The chain couples TRBV5-5 to TRBJ2-3, with D possibly matching TRBD2 (5 bases). V was clipped by 5 bases and J by 1 base, with 11 bases between them. Germline assignment: CDR1 SGHKS and CDR2 YYEKEE (reference sequence). The CDR3 runs 14 residues. The CDR3 loop is CASRLDWGTDTQYF. The CDR3 nucleotides are TGTGCCAGCAGGCTGGACTGGGGCACAGATACGCAGTATTTT. The variable domain in full, completed from reference TRBV5-5 and TRBJ2-3, reads DAGVTQSPTHLIKTRGQQVTLRCSPISGHKSVSWYQQVLGQGPQFIFQYYEKEERGRGNFPDRFSARQFPNYSSELNVNALLLGDSALYLCASRLDWGTDTQYFGPGTRLTVL.

The chain employs TRBV11-2 and TRBJ2-5; TRBD1 agrees at 9 bases. Germline values: CDR1 SGHAT, CDR2 FQNNGV. The length of the CDR3 is 13 residues. V shed 4 bases and J 5 bases; nucleotides not matched to a gene: 2. The CDR3 region is CASSSGTGETQYF. Here the CDR3 DNA reads TGTGCCAGCAGCTCAGGGACAGGGGAGACCCAGTACTTC.

The rearrangement links TRBV28 to TRBJ1-5; TRBD1 aligns across 8 bases. With 5 bases clipped from V and 1 base from J, the junction kept 7 bases outside the gene matches. This CDR3 has 16 residues. Looked up from germline, CDR1 is MDHEN and CDR2 is SYDVKM. CDR3 nucleotides: TGTGCCAGCAGTGTTACAGGGGGGGCAAGCAATCAGCCCCAGCATTTT. Its translation is CASSVTGGASNQPQHF.

CDR3 protein: CASSYSMSSGSREQYF. The CDR3 bases are TGTGCCAGCAGTTACTCGATGTCTAGCGGGAGTCGCGAGCAGTACTTC. The chain couples TRBV6-5 to TRBJ2-7; 10 bases line up with TRBD2. CDR1 and CDR2 (germline): MNHEY, SVGAGI. V trimming: 0 bases; J trimming: 6 bases; junction bases outside the gene matches: 8. This CDR3 spans 16 amino acids.

The V call is TRBV12-3 or TRBV12-4, the J call TRBJ2-1; D remains ambiguous. This CDR3 has 12 amino acids. Deletions cut 2 bases from V and 9 bases from J, with 8 bases between. CDR3 in amino acids: CASSLPILEQFF. The CDR3 nucleotides are TGTGCCAGCAGTTTACCTATCCTTGAGCAGTTCTTC.

The chain uses TRBV5-5 and TRBJ2-3; D gene uncertain. Per the germline V gene, CDR1 is SGHKS and CDR2 is YYEKEE (reference sequence). The CDR3 runs 14 residues. V shed 0 bases and J shed 1 base, with 6 bases lying between them. The CDR3 sequence: CASSLGGGTDTQYF. CDR3 DNA sequence: TGTGCCAGCAGCTTGGGTGGCGGCACAGATACGCAGTATTTT.

This chain connects TRBV10-1 to TRBJ2-1; perhaps D is TRBD1 or TRBD2 (5 bases each). Germline CDR1 and CDR2: WNHNN and SYGVQD (reference sequence). This CDR3 spans 14 amino acids. The V end was cut by 11 bases, the J end by 0 bases, with 14 bases between. The CDR3 DNA follows: TGCGCCTCTCTGGGGGAAATCTCCTACAATGAGCAGTTCTTC. Translation gives CASLGEISYNEQFF.

The chain couples TRBV19 to TRBJ1-6, with D uncertain. V was shortened by 7 bases and J by 7 bases, with 11 bases between the two germline ends. This CDR3 comprises 13 residues. CDR1 is LNHDA and CDR2 is SQIVND in the germline V gene (reference sequence). CDR3 amino acids: CASTRPGNSPLHF. CDR3 DNA: TGTGCCAGTACTCGCCCCGGGAATTCACCCCTCCACTTT.

CDR3 in amino acids: CASSRLAGGPGEQYF. The CDR3 coding sequence is TGTGCCAGCAGTCGACTAGCGGGAGGGCCGGGCGAGCAGTACTTC. The V gene is TRBV2, the J gene TRBJ2-7; 14 bases fit TRBD2. The germline CDR1 and CDR2 sequences are SNHLY and FYNNEI. The CDR3 consists of 15 residues. The V and J ends lost 5 bases and 6 bases, in that order; junction bases with no gene match: 6. Based on the CDR3 plus reference TRBV2 and TRBJ2-7, the full variable domain is EPEVTQTPSHQVTQMGQEVILRCVPISNHLYFYWYRQILGQKVEFLVSFYNNEISEKSEIFDDQFSVERPDGSNFTLKIRSTKLEDSAMYFCASSRLAGGPGEQYFGPGTRLTVT.